What follows describes a single TCR beta chain. Its antigen specificity is not known. The junction and the germline gene differ at one end; a read error may be behind it. This beta chain represents an off-target read in a library built for alpha chains; its size is of limited meaning. This entry is derived from a study of spatial heterogeneity in lung cancer (dated 2019 in TCRdb). In the study overall: Beta-chain transcripts were consistently detected in greater numbers than alpha-chain transcripts, which likely reflects a higher abundance of beta-chain transcripts. In the raw uncorrected reads, each unique combination of TCR and UMI appeared more than ten times on average. In non-small cell lung cancer, the study made a quantitative comparison of TCR alpha and beta repertoires among multiple tumor regions, matched nontumor lung and blood. TCR repertoire features were related to nonsynonymous mutation counts determined by whole-exome sequencing of tumor tissue. At surgery, some 220 tumor regions, 64 matched nontumor lung samples and fewer than 60 PBMC samples were TCR-sequenced for both alpha and beta chains.

Libraries were built with 5' RACE. The instrument given in TCRdb is NextSeq 500. The TCR library protocol attached a unique molecular identifier to each TCR cDNA molecule to allow correction of PCR and sequencing errors. On the study's bioinformatics: Decombinator tools were used for TCR identification, UMI-based error correction and CDR3 extraction. Expanded TCRs were defined as those above a frequency of 2 per 1,000, corresponding to the top 1% of the tumor frequency distribution. Each repertoire was subsampled 100 times to 5,000 TCRs, after which Renyi diversity was computed with the R vegan package. To build CDR3 similarity networks, amino acid triplet string-kernel similarity was used, and CDR3s were connected when their pairwise similarity was above 0.82. TCRdb cleaned the public reads at Q25 with fastp, built clones with MiXCR and kept in-frame beta chains. Each entry is one CDR3 protein sequence, shown with its most common DNA and genes. The V and J calls follow TCRdb's processing rather than the paper's. Counted in this sample were approximately 1,000 distinct CDR3 sequences; 27% of them appeared once. The leading ten clones occupy 15% to 20% of the sample.

Reading the label with the study, this specimen's time point is: sample taken at primary tumor resection. For TCR sequencing, whole RNA was extracted from tumor and nontumor lung tissue, or from cryopreserved PBMC samples, and no cell sorting was done. Samples were obtained from over 70 patients with early-stage, untreated non-small cell lung cancer from the lung TRACERx cohort. Only patients for whom sufficient RNA was available from at least two tumor regions were selected for TCR sequencing. What the study reported, not specific to this receptor: Additional single-cell paired TCR alpha and beta sequencing was considered necessary to confirm, at a functional level, the hypothesis that regional TCRs recognize regional mutations. Ubiquitous expanded tumor TCRs showed up in blood more often at tumor resection than at routine follow-up.

The clonotype was recovered from a female donor with early-stage non-small cell lung cancer. Sequencing used PBMCs, obtained at surgery.

The CDR3 protein: CSARDQKKGYTF. Here is the DNA: TGCAGCGCTAGAGATCAAAAGAAAGGCTACACCTTC. In this chain, TRBV20-1 is recombined with TRBJ1-2, with an unclear D gene assignment. Spanning cysteine to phenylalanine, the CDR3 consists of 12 amino acids. Just the 36-base CDR3 DNA is kept, in frame starting at base 1. CDR1 and CDR2 (DFQATT, SNEGSKA) derive from the germline V gene (reference sequence).